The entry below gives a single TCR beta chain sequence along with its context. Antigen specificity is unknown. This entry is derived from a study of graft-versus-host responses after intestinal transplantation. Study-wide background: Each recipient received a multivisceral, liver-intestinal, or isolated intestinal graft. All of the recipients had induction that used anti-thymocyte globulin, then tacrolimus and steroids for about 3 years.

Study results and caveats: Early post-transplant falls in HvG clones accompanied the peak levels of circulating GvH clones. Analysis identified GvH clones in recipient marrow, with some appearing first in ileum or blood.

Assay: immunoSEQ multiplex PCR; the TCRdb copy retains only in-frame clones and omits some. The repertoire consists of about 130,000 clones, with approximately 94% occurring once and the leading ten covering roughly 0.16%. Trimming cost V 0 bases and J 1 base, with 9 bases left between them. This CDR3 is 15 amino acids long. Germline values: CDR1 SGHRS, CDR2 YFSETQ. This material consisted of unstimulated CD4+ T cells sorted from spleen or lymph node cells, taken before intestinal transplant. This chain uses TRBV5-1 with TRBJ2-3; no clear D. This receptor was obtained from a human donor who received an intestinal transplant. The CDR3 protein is CASSLAPGGTDTQYF. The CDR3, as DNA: TGCGCCAGCAGCTTGGCCCCAGGAGGCACAGATACGCAGTATTTT.